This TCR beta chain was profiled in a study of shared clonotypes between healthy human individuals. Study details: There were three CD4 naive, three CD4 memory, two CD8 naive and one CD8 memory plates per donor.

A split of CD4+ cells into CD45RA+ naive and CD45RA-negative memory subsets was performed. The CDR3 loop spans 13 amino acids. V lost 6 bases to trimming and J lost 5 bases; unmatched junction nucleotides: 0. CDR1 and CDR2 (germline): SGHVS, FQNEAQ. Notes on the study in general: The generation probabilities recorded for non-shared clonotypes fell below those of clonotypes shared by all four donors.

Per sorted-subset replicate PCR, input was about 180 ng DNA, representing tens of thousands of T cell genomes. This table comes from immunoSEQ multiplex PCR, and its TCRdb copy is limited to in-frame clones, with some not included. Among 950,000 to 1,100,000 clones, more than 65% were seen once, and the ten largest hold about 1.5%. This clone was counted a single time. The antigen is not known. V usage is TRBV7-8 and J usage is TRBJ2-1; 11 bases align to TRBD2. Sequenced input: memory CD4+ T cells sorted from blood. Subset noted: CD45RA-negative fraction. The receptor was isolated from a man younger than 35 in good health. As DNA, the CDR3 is TGTGCCAGCAGACTAGCGGGAGACAATGAGCAGTTCTTC. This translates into CASRLAGDNEQFF.